This T cell receptor (beta chain) is drawn from a study of T cell changes during pregnancy in multiple sclerosis. J was trimmed by 4 bases and V by 3 bases; bases with no gene match: 4. This CDR3 comprises 15 residues. Germline V CDR1 and CDR2: SEHNR, FQNEAQ (reference sequence). Data came from immunoSEQ multiplex PCR; TCRdb stores just in-frame clones and leaves some out. The data hold approximately 94,000 clones, with about 90% observed a single time. The rearrangement uses TRBV7-9 and TRBJ2-1; 9 positions agree with TRBD1. The receptor's source is a female donor with multiple sclerosis, enrolled in a pregnancy study. The material was peripheral blood, obtained after pregnancy. This chain's CDR3 is CASSLGTGQYNEQFF. The CDR3 DNA is TGTGCCAGCAGCTTGGGGACAGGGCAATACAATGAGCAGTTCTTC.